A single sample gave rise to the 9 T cell receptor beta chains below, sequenced in a study of T cell responses to AZD1222 COVID-19 vaccine. Clones were read by immunoSEQ multiplex PCR, and TCRdb kept only the in-frame ones, dropping some. The sample holds over 85,000 clones, around 85% seen once. Sequenced material: peripheral blood, taken on day 0 of AZD1222 vaccination. The receptor source for this set is an adult in good health.

This chain links TRBV28 with TRBJ1-1; D is possibly TRBD1 (5 bases). V was shortened by 2 bases and J by 4 bases, with 14 bases between the two germline ends. Germline loops: CDR1 MDHEN, CDR2 SYDVKM. The CDR3 contains 15 residues. The CDR3 reads CASSLPAGQGTEAFF. CDR3 nucleotides: TGTGCCAGCAGTTTACCGGCAGGGCAGGGCACTGAAGCTTTCTTT.

This rearrangement joins TRBV7-3 to TRBJ1-1, with D perhaps TRBD1 (6 bases). The CDR3 extends over 13 amino acids. CDR1 and CDR2 (germline): SGHTA, FQGTGA. V shed 6 bases and J shed 5 bases, with 13 bases lying between them. The CDR3 spells CASSYTGRTEAFF. The DNA of the CDR3 is TGTGCCAGCAGTTATACAGGGAGAACTGAAGCTTTCTTT.

The chain recombines TRBV7-9 with TRBJ1-2; D ambiguous. This CDR3 region has 14 residues. V lost 8 bases and J 4 bases, leaving 17 bases between the germline ends. CDR1 is SEHNR and CDR2 is FQNEAQ in the germline V gene (reference sequence). This CDR3 reads CASSTGESIYGYTF. CDR3 sequence (DNA): TGTGCCAGCTCCACCGGAGAGTCAATCTATGGCTACACCTTC.

The chain joins TRBV11-2 to TRBJ2-1, with D maybe TRBD1 (6 bases). The CDR3 is 15 residues long. Germline values: CDR1 SGHAT, CDR2 FQNNGV. Trimming stripped 1 base from V and 1 base from J, with 8 bases between. CDR3 in DNA: TGTGCCAGCAGCTTAGCCAGGGGTTCCTACAATGAGCAGTTCTTC. This encodes CASSLARGSYNEQFF.

This clone was counted a few times. This sequence joins TRBV21-1 and TRBJ1-1. TRBV21-1 is tagged as a pseudogene. CDR3 length: 14 residues. This chain's CDR3 is CASSTGRMNTEAFF. DNA of the CDR3: TGTGCCAGCAGCACGGGACGGATGAACACTGAAGCTTTCTTT.

This sequence joins TRBV24-1 and TRBJ2-7; maybe TRBD1 (6 bases). V was trimmed by 4 bases and J by 2 bases, leaving 14 bases between them. The CDR3 runs to 15 residues. The V gene's germline CDR1 is KGHDR and CDR2 SFDVKD. Written as DNA, the CDR3 is TGTGCCACCAGTGACCCCGGGACACGACCCTACGAGCAGTACTTC. It codes for CATSDPGTRPYEQYF.

The chain combines TRBV28 with TRBJ1-5; tentative D call: TRBD1 (6 bases). The V and J ends lost 7 bases and 4 bases respectively, with 14 bases between them. The CDR3 is 14 amino acids. Germline V gives CDR1 MDHEN, CDR2 SYDVKM. CDR3 sequence: CASNQGTANQPQHF. The CDR3 DNA is TGTGCCAGCAACCAGGGGACCGCTAATCAGCCCCAGCATTTT.

The rearrangement links TRBV7-2 to TRBJ1-5; tentative D call: TRBD1 (6 bases). Germline loops: CDR1 SGHTA, CDR2 FQGNSA. V was pared by 2 bases and J by 0 bases, with 8 bases between. CDR3 length: 15 residues. The CDR3 reads CASSLRTDSNQPQHF. The DNA for the CDR3 is TGTGCCAGCAGCTTAAGGACAGATAGCAATCAGCCCCAGCATTTT.

This chain uses TRBV7-2 with TRBJ1-1; D gene ambiguous. Trimming removed 5 bases at V and 3 bases at J, with 13 bases between. This CDR3 comprises 14 residues. Germline CDR1 is SGHTA and CDR2 is FQGNSA. As DNA, the CDR3 is TGTGCCAGCAGCACCCCTCGGACGGACACTGAAGCTTTCTTT. Translating it yields CASSTPRTDTEAFF.